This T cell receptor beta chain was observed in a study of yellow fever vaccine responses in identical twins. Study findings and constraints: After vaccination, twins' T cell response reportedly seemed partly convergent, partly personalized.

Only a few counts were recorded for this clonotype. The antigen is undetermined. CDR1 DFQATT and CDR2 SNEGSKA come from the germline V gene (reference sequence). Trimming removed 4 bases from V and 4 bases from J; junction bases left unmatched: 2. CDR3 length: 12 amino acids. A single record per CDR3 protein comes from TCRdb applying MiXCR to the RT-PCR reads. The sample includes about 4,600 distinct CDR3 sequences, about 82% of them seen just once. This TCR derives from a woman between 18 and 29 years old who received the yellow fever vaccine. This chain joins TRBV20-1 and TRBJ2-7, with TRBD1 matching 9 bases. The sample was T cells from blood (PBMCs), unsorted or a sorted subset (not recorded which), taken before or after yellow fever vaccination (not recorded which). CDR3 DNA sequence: TGCAGTGCTAAACAGGGGGCTTACGAGCAGTACTTC. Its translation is CSAKQGAYEQYF.